The table lists the clone carrying this T cell receptor beta chain with many counts. The V end lost 0 bases, the J end lost 3 bases, and 6 bases lay between the germline ends. This CDR3 region has 13 residues. Germline V lookup: CDR1 MNHEY, CDR2 SVGAGI. These data originate in a study of CD8 T cells in ankylosing spondylitis. Libraries for TCR beta were made by quantitative 5'-RACE with molecular barcodes. TCRdb re-called the 5' RACE reads through MiXCR, storing one row per CDR3 protein. Here the sample spans 300,000 to 400,000 distinct CDR3 sequences, 20% being singletons. The chain employs TRBV6-5 and TRBJ2-7; D possibly corresponds to TRBD1 (5 bases). This sequence was found in a male donor with ankylosing spondylitis or in good health (not recorded which). The sequenced sample consisted of blood, either unsorted or a sorted T cell fraction (not recorded which). Here the CDR3 reads CASSYSQGYEQYF. CDR3 in DNA: TGTGCCAGCAGTTACTCCCAGGGCTACGAGCAGTACTTC.